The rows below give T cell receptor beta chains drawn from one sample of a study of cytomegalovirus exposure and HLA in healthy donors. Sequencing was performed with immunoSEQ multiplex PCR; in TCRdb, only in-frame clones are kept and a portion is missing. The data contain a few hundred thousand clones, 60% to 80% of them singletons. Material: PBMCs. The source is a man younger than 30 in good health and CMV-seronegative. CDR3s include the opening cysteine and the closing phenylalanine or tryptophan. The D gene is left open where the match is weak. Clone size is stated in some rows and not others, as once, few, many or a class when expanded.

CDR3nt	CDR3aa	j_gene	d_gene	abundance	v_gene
TGTGCCATCAGGGCAGGGATAGGTCAGCCCCAGCATTTT	CAIRAGIGQPQHF	TRBJ1-5	.	.	TRBV10-3
TGTGCCAGTAGTATCAGGGGAAGGAACACCGGGGAGCTGTTTTTT	CASSIRGRNTGELFF	TRBJ2-2	.	.	TRBV19
TGTGCCAGCAGCGTAGCCGGGGTGAGCACCGGGGAGCTGTTTTTT	CASSVAGVSTGELFF	TRBJ2-2	.	.	TRBV9
TGTGCCAGCAGTGAGACAGGGGGATTCGACTATGGCTACACCTTC	CASSETGGFDYGYTF	TRBJ1-2	TRBD1	.	TRBV27
TGTGCCAGCACCTCGGCAGGGTCCTACGAGCAGTACTTC	CASTSAGSYEQYF	TRBJ2-7	.	once	TRBV27
TGTGCCAGCAGTGACTCACACCTGAACACTGAAGCTTTCTTT	CASSDSHLNTEAFF	TRBJ1-1	.	.	TRBV25-1
TGTGCCAGTAGTATAGGACAGGCTACTGACGAGCAGTACTTC	CASSIGQATDEQYF	TRBJ2-7	.	.	TRBV19
TGTGCCAGCAACCACGAGGGAGGACCCTACAATGAGCAGTTCTTC	CASNHEGGPYNEQFF	TRBJ2-1	.	once	TRBV6-6
TGTGCCAGCACCCTAGAGAACACTGAAGCTTTCTTT	CASTLENTEAFF	TRBJ1-1	.	few	TRBV28
TGTGCCAGCAGTTTAAACGCGGGACAGGGGGGAGGCTACACCTTC	CASSLNAGQGGGYTF	TRBJ1-2	TRBD1	.	TRBV27
TGTGCCAGCAGTTTCCCGAGCTCCTACAATGAGCAGTTCTTC	CASSFPSSYNEQFF	TRBJ2-1	.	.	TRBV28
TGTGCCAGCAGCTTAGTTTCTAGAGCAGTCACCGGGGAGCTGTTTTTT	CASSLVSRAVTGELFF	TRBJ2-2	.	once	TRBV7-2
TGTGCCAGCAGTACTCAGGGTTTCACTGAAGCTTTCTTT	CASSTQGFTEAFF	TRBJ1-1	.	.	TRBV6-5
TGTGCCAGCAGTGCCGGACTAGGGGAAAGTGAGCAGTTCTTC	CASSAGLGESEQFF	TRBJ2-1	TRBD2	.	TRBV2
TGTGCCAGCAGCTTAGCGCTCGCAGGGGACAAGTTGATATATGGCTACACCTTC	CASSLALAGDKLIYGYTF	TRBJ1-2	.	.	TRBV7-9
TGTGCCAGCAGTCCTGGACACGAAAACACCATATATTTT	CASSPGHENTIYF	TRBJ1-3	.	.	TRBV6-5
TGTGCCAGCAGCGAGGGGAGGGGGGTTATGGACGAGCAGTACTTC	CASSEGRGVMDEQYF	TRBJ2-7	.	once	TRBV9
TGTGCCAGCAGCTCGGAGGTCCAGGGGGCTGAAGCTTTCTTT	CASSSEVQGAEAFF	TRBJ1-1	TRBD1	.	TRBV7-9
TGTGCCAGCAGCGTAGGCTCCACCAGCCAAGAGACCCAGTACTTC	CASSVGSTSQETQYF	TRBJ2-5	.	.	TRBV9
TGTGCCATCAGCCCCGGACAGGGGGTTTCCCCCGCTTATGGCTACACCTTC	CAISPGQGVSPAYGYTF	TRBJ1-2	TRBD1	.	TRBV10-3
TGTGCCAGCAGCTTTCAGGGTACTAATTCACCCCTCCACTTT	CASSFQGTNSPLHF	TRBJ1-6	.	.	TRBV7-2
TGTGCCAGCAGCGCACGCTTCCGGGAAGTAGAGACCCAGTACTTC	CASSARFREVETQYF	TRBJ2-5	.	.	TRBV5-6
TGTGCCAGCAGCTCGACAGGGGCGATAGCCAAAAACATTCAGTACTTC	CASSSTGAIAKNIQYF	TRBJ2-4	TRBD1	.	TRBV7-9
TGCGCCAGCAGCTTCACGGGACAGACCATACCCGGGGAGCTGTTTTTT	CASSFTGQTIPGELFF	TRBJ2-2	TRBD1	.	TRBV5-1
TGTGCCAGCAGTGGACCGGGACAGGGCTGGTGGGAGCAGTACTTC	CASSGPGQGWWEQYF	TRBJ2-7	TRBD1	.	TRBV6-1
TGTGCCAGCAGCCCGGGAAGGGACAGGGCGACCTACAATGAGCAGTTCTTC	CASSPGRDRATYNEQFF	TRBJ2-1	TRBD1	.	TRBV11-3
TGTGCCAGCAGCGATCTAGCGGGAGGGCCCCACAGCACAGATACGCAGTATTTT	CASSDLAGGPHSTDTQYF	TRBJ2-3	TRBD2	few	TRBV9
TGTGCCAGTGGCCTTCCGACAGGGGCTTGGGAAAATGAAAAACTGTTTTTT	CASGLPTGAWENEKLFF	TRBJ1-4	TRBD1	.	TRBV19
TGTGCCAGCAGCCAAGGACAGGGGGTCCCGTACTTC	CASSQGQGVPYF	TRBJ2-4	TRBD1	.	TRBV5-4
TGTGCCAGCTCGAGAACCGAGGGAGAGACCCAGTACTTC	CASSRTEGETQYF	TRBJ2-5	.	.	TRBV18
TGCGCCAGCAGCCAAGATTGGGCAGGGGGGCAGCCCCAGCATTTT	CASSQDWAGGQPQHF	TRBJ1-5	TRBD1	.	TRBV4-3
TGTGCCAGCAGCAAGGGACTAGCGGGGGGGCGTAGAGATACGCAGTATTTT	CASSKGLAGGRRDTQYF	TRBJ2-3	TRBD2	.	TRBV7-9
TGTGCCCGGAGTGACCTAACTCGCCCCTACGAGCAGTACTTC	CARSDLTRPYEQYF	TRBJ2-7	.	.	TRBV30
TGTGCCAGTAGTTTCTCCACCATAACTCCCACTGAAGCTTTCTTT	CASSFSTITPTEAFF	TRBJ1-1	.	.	TRBV19
TGTGCCAGTAGTATTAAGCGGGATAGGACCGGGGAGCTGTTTTTT	CASSIKRDRTGELFF	TRBJ2-2	TRBD2	.	TRBV19
TGTGCCTACTCGGCGGGGTCCGGAAACACCATATATTTT	CAYSAGSGNTIYF	TRBJ1-3	.	.	TRBV30
TGTGCCAGCAGCTGGGGACAGGGACTAGAGAACACTGAAGCTTTCTTT	CASSWGQGLENTEAFF	TRBJ1-1	TRBD1	.	TRBV7-9
TGTGCCAGTTTTGGGCAAACCCAGGACATTCAGTACTTC	CASFGQTQDIQYF	TRBJ2-4	.	.	TRBV6-1
TGTGCCAGCAGCTTATTAGGCAGACGCAGGGGTACCGATACGCAGTATTTT	CASSLLGRRRGTDTQYF	TRBJ2-3	.	.	TRBV7-9